The present entry profiles one TCR beta chain with its context. Its antigen is not identified. There was relapse after autologous stem cell transplantation in every patient, and there was variation in brentuximab vedotin exposure. This sample was included in a study of PD-1 blockade in classical Hodgkin lymphoma. Study results and caveats: Partial responders and progressors had significantly lower baseline TCR diversity. CD4+ TCR diversity, unlike CD8+, climbed significantly by C4D1. What drove the repertoire differences, possibly disease activity or prior therapy, has not been defined. Diminished baseline TCR diversity has been reported in newly diagnosed patients relative to healthy donors.

Produced via immunoSEQ multiplex PCR; TCRdb's table is partial and in-frame only. Among approximately 99,000 clones, about four fifths were seen once, and the ten largest hold under 20%. Sequencing used peripheral blood mononuclear cells (PBMCs), obtained before the second cycle of nivolumab. This TCR came from a human donor with classical Hodgkin lymphoma.

In DNA form, the CDR3 reads TGCGCCAGCAGCTTACAGGGGTCAGACGAGCAGTACTTC. Translated, it gives CASSLQGSDEQYF. The V gene is TRBV5-1, the J gene TRBJ2-7, with TRBD1 matching 7 bases. V lost 2 bases and J lost 5; bases outside the gene matches: 4. Germline CDR1 SGHRS, CDR2 YFSETQ. The CDR3 is made up of 13 amino acids. The full variable domain, with the rest looked up from reference TRBV5-1 and TRBJ2-7, is KAGVTQTPRYLIKTRGQQVTLSCSPISGHRSVSWYQQTPGQGLQFLFEYFSETQRNKGNFPGRFSGRQFSNSRSEMNVSTLELGDSALYLCASSLQGSDEQYFGPGTRLTVT.